This paragraph reports one T cell receptor (beta chain). Profiled with immunoSEQ multiplex PCR; TCRdb holds only in-frame clones, not every one. The sample carries approximately 270,000 clones, under 90% recorded once. These data are taken from a study of blood T cell repertoires in COVID-19. V shed 1 base and J 4 bases; nucleotides not matched to a gene: 3. The CDR3 covers 16 residues. The V gene's germline CDR1 is MGHRA and CDR2 YSYEKL. Grouping used clinical history reported by participants in a survey and questionnaire. The recovered donors of Cohort 3 showed two negative PCRs, clearance, or symptom resolution.

The sequencing input was PBMCs or T cells enriched from blood (not recorded which). The chain employs TRBV4-1 and TRBJ2-1; the match to TRBD2 covers 11 bases. The clonotype originates from a man aged 40-49 years who had recovered from COVID-19. CDR3 loop: CASSQAGTSGYNEQFF. The CDR3 coding sequence is TGCGCCAGCAGCCAAGCCGGGACTAGCGGATACAATGAGCAGTTCTTC.